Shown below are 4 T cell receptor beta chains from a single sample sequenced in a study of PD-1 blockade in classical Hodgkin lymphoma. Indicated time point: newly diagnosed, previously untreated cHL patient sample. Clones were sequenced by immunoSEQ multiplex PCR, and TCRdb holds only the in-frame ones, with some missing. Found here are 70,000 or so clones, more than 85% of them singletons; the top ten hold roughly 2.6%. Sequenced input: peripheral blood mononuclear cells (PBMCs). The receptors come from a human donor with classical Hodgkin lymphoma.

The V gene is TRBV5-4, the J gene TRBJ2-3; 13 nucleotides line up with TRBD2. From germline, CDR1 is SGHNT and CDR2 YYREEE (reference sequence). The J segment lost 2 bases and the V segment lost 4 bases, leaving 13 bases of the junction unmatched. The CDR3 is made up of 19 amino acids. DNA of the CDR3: TGTGCCAGCAGCATCGGACTAGCGGGGGCCCTCGGGGACACAGATACGCAGTATTTT. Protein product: CASSIGLAGALGDTDTQYF.

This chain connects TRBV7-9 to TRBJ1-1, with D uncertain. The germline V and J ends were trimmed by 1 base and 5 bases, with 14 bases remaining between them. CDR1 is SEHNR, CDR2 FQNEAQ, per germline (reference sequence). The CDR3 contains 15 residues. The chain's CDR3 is CASSLGTILITEAFF. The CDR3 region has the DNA TGTGCCAGCAGCTTAGGGACGATTTTGATAACTGAAGCTTTCTTT.

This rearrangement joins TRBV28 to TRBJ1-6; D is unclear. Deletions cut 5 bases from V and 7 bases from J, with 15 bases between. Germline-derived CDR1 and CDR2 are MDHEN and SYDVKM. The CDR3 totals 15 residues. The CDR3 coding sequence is TGTGCCAGCAGTGCCTCCTATCTAGGGAATTCACCCCTCCACTTT. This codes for CASSASYLGNSPLHF.

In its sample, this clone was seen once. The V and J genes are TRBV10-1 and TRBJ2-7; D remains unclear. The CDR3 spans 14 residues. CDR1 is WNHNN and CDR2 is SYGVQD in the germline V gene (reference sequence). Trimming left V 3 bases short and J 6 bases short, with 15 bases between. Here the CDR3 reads CASSESSGLSEQYF. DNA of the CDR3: TGCGCCAGCAGTGAATCATCGGGTCTCAGCGAGCAGTACTTC.